In its sample, the clone carrying this T cell receptor (beta chain) was seen many times. The antigen is unknown. This specimen comes from a study of response to subunit inactivated influenza vaccine. Findings and caveats of the study: New T cells are recruited in small numbers by each seasonal influenza vaccination, according to the authors' suggestion.

Trimming cost V 0 bases and J 4 bases; bases outside gene matches: 5. The CDR3 is made up of 16 amino acids. The germline CDR1 and CDR2 sequences are DFQATT and SNEGSKA (reference sequence). Via MiXCR, TCRdb re-called the RT-PCR reads, giving one row per CDR3 protein. The sample lists about 780,000 distinct CDR3 sequences; approximately 17% were seen once. The rearrangement uses TRBV20-1 and TRBJ2-3; 12 bases match TRBD2. This receptor was identified in a man aged 50 to 59 who received an inactivated influenza vaccine. This material consisted of PBMCs from blood, taken roughly 5 days after vaccination. CDR3 amino acids: CSARDLAGGPADTQYF. The CDR3 DNA reads TGCAGTGCTAGAGATCTAGCGGGGGGGCCCGCAGATACGCAGTATTTT.